These 4 T cell receptor beta chains were all obtained from the same sample, sequenced in a study of T cell clonality in common variable immunodeficiency. TCRdb's copy holds only in-frame clones and misses some; the assay was immunoSEQ multiplex PCR. Singletons are absent from the sample, which has fewer than 55,000 clones. Input material: peripheral blood mononuclear cells. Receptors originate from a person aged 18 to 70 in good health.

This clone came up a few times. The CDR3 here is CASSEQEANTEAFF. The DNA read from the CDR3 is TGTGCCAGCAGCGAACAGGAGGCGAACACTGAA. The rearrangement links TRBV7-9 to TRBJ1-1; maybe TRBD1 (5 bases). The read terminates 3 residues ahead of where the CDR3 ends, so the germline J gene completes it. CDR1 is SEHNR and CDR2 is FQNEAQ in the germline V gene (reference sequence). This CDR3 is 14 amino acids long. V dropped 5 bases and J dropped 1 base, with 11 bases sitting between them.

With respect to this clone: The CDR3 goes on 3 residues after the read ends, and that part is filled in from the germline J gene. This chain connects TRBV29-1 to TRBJ2-1, with D possibly matching TRBD1 (6 bases). Germline V gene lookup returns CDR1 SQVTM and CDR2 ANQGSEA. With 6 bases removed from V and 0 bases from J, the gap between germline ends came to 15 bases. This CDR3 contains 15 residues. Here the CDR3 reads CSVDGTPISYNEQFF. The sequenced CDR3 bases are TGCAGCGTAGACGGGACACCGATCTCCTACAATGAG.

At least ten counts were recorded for this clone. CDR3 protein: CATTCLALPYEQYF. CDR3 DNA, as far as it was read: TGCGCCACGACCTGCCTAGCACTCCCCTACGAG. V usage is TRBV5-1 and J usage is TRBJ2-7; possibly TRBD2 for D (5 bases). The CDR3 end falls 3 residues outside the read, so it is completed with the germline J gene. The V gene lost 9 bases and the J gene lost 2 bases, with 18 bases spanning the gap. Germline values: CDR1 SGHRS, CDR2 YFSETQ. The CDR3 extends over 14 amino acids.

This clone was counted ten times or more. The read comes to an end 3 residues before the CDR3 does, leaving the germline J gene to fill in the end. The chain links TRBV19 to TRBJ1-5, with 9 bases that match TRBD1. In germline, CDR1 is LNHDA, CDR2 SQIVND (reference sequence). This CDR3 region has 15 residues. V gave up 6 bases and J gave up 2 bases; unmatched junction bases: 5. The CDR3 sequence: CASRDRGYGNQPQHF. The DNA read from the CDR3 is TGTGCCAGTAGGGACAGGGGCTATGGCAATCAGCCC.